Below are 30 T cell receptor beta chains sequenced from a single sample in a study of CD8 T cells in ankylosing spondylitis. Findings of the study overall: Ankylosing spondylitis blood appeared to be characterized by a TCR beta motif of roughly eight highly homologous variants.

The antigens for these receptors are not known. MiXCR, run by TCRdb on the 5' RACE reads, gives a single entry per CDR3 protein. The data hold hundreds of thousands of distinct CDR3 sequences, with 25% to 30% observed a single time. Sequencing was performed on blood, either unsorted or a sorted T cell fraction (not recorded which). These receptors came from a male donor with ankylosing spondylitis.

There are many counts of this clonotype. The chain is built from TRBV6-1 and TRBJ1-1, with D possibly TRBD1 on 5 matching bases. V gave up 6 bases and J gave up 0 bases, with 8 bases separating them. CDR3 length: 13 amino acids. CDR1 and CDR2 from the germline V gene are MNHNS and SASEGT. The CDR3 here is CASSATVNTEAFF. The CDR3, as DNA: TGTGCCAGCAGCGCGACAGTGAACACTGAAGCTTTCTTT.

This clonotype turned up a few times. The CDR3 nucleotides read TGCAGCGTTCAACCTAGCGGGCACACCGGGGAGCTGTTTTTT. It translates to CSVQPSGHTGELFF. V and J are TRBV29-1 and TRBJ2-2, with 8 bases that match TRBD2. CDR1 and CDR2 from the germline V gene are SQVTM and ANQGSEA. V lost 5 bases to trimming and J lost 3 bases; unmatched junction nucleotides: 5. The CDR3 loop spans 14 amino acids.

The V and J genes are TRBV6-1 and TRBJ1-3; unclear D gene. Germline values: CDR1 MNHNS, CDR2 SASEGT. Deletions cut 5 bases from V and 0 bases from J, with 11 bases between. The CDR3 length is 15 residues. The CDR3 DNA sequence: TGTGCCAGCAGTCTTCGACTGCTCTCTGGAAACACCATATATTTT. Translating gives CASSLRLLSGNTIYF.

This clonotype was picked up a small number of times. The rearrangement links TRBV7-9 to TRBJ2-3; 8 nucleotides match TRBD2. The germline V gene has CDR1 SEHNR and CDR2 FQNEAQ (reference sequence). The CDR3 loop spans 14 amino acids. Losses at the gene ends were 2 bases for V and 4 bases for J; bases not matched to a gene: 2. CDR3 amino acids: CASSLNGRADTQYF. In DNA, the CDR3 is TGTGCCAGCAGCTTAAACGGGAGGGCAGATACGCAGTATTTT.

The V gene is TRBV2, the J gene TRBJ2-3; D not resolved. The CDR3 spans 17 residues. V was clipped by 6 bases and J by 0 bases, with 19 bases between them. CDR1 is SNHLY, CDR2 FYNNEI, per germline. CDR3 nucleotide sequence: TGTGCCAGCAGAAGAGACGGCGCAGTGGGTAGCACAGATACGCAGTATTTT. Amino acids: CASRRDGAVGSTDTQYF.

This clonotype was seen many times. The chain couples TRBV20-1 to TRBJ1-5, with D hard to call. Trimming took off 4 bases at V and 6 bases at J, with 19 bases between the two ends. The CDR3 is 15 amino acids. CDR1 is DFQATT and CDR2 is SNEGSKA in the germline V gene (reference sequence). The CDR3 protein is CSATRGGRGSQPQHF. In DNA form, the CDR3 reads TGCAGTGCTACCCGCGGAGGGCGCGGGAGTCAGCCCCAGCATTTT.

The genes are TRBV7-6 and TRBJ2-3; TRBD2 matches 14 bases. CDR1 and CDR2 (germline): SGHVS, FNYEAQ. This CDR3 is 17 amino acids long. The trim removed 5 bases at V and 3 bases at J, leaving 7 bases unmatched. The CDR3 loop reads CASSQIGLAGGTDTQYF. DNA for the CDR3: TGTGCCAGCAGCCAAATTGGACTAGCGGGAGGTACAGATACGCAGTATTTT.

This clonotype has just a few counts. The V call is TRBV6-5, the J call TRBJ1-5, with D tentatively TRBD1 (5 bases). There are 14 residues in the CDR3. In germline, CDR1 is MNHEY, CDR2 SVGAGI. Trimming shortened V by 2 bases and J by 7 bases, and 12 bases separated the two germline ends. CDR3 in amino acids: CASSYQVRDQPQHF. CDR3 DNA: TGTGCCAGCAGTTACCAAGTCAGGGACCAGCCCCAGCATTTT.

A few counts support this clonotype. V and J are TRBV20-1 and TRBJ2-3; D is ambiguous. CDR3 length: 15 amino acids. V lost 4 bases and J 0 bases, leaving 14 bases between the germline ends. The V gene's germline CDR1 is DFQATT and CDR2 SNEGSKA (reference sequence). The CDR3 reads CSAKRMGGSTDTQYF. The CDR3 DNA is TGCAGTGCTAAGAGGATGGGTGGGAGCACAGATACGCAGTATTTT.

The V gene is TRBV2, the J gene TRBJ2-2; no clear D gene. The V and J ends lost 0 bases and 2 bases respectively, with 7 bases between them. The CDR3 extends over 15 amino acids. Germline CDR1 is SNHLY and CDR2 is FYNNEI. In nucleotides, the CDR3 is TGTGCCAGCAGTGAAGCTGCGGACAACACCGGGGAGCTGTTTTTT. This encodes CASSEAADNTGELFF.

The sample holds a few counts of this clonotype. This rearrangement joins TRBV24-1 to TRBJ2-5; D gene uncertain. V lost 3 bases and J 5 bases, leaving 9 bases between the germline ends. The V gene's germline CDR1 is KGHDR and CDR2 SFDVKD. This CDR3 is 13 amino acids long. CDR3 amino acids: CATSDGSRETQYF. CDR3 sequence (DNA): TGTGCCACCAGTGATGGGTCCCGGGAGACCCAGTACTTC.

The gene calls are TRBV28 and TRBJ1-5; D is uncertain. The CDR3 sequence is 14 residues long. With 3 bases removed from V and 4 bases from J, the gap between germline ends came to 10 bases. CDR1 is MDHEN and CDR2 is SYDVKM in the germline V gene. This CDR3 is CASSFSAVNQPQHF. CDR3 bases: TGTGCCAGCAGTTTTAGTGCAGTTAATCAGCCCCAGCATTTT.

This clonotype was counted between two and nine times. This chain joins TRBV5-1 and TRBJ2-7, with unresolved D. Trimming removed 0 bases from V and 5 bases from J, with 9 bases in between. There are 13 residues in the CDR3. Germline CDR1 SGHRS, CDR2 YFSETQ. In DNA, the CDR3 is TGCGCCAGCAGCTTGGATTCCCCCAACGAGCAGTACGTC. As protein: CASSLDSPNEQYV.

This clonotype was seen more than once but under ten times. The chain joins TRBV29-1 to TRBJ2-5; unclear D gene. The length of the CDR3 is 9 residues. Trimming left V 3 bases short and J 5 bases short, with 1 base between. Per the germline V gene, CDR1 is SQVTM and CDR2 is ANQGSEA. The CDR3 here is CSVEETQYF. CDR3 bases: TGCAGCGTTGAGGAGACCCAGTACTTC.

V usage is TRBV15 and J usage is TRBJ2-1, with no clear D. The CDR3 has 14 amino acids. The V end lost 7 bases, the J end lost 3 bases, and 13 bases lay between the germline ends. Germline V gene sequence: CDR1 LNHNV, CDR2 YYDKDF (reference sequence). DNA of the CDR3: TGTGCCACCACCACCCAAGGCAGCTACAATGAGCAGTTCTTC. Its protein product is CATTTQGSYNEQFF.

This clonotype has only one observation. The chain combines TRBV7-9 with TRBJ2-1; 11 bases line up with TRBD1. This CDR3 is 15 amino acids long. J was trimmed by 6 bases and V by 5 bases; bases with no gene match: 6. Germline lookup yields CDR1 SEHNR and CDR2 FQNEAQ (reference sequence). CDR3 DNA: TGTGCCAGCAGCCAGGGACAGGGGGGAATCAATGAGCAGTTCTTC. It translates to CASSQGQGGINEQFF.

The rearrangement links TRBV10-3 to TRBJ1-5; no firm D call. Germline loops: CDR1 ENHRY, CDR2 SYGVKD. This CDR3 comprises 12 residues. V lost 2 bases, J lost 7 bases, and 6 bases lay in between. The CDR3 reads CAISELNQPQHF. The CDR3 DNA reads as TGTGCCATCAGTGAGCTAAACCAGCCCCAGCATTTT.

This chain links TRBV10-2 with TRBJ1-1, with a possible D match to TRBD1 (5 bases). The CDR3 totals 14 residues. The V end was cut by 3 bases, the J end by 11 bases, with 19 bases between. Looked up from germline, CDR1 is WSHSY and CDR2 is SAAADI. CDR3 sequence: CASSEGAAVDLAFF. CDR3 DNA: TGCGCCAGCAGTGAAGGGGCAGCCGTCGATTTGGCTTTCTTT.

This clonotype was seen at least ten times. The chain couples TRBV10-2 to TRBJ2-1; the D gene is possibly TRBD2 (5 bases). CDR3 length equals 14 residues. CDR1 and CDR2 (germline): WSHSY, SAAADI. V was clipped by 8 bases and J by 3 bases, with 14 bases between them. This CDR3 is CASSRDSVYNEQFF. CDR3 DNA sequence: TGCGCCAGCTCCCGTGATAGCGTCTACAATGAGCAGTTCTTC.

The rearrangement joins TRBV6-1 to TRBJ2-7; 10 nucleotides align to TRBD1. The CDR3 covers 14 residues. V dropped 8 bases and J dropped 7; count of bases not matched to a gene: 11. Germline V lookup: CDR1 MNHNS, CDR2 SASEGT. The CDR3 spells CASSLGGQGQEQYV. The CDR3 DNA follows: TGTGCCAGCTCCCTGGGGGGACAGGGGCAAGAGCAGTACGTC.

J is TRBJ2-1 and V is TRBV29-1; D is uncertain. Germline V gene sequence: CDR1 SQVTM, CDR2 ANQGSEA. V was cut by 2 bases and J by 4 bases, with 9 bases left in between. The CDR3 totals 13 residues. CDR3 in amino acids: CSVERLYYNEQFF. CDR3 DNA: TGCAGCGTTGAACGCTTGTATTACAATGAGCAGTTCTTC.

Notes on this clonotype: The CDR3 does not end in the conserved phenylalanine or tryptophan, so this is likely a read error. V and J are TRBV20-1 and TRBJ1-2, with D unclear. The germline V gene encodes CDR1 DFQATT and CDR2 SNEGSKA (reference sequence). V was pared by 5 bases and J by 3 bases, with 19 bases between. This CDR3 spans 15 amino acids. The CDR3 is CSADPSGRAYYGYTL. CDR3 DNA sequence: TGCAGTGCTGACCCCTCGGGGAGGGCTTACTATGGCTACACCCTC.

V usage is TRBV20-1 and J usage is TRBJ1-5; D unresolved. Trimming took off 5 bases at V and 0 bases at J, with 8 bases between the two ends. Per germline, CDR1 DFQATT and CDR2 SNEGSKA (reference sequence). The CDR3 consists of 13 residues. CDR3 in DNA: TGCAGTGCTTTACAGAATAGCAATCAGCCCCAGCATTTT. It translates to CSALQNSNQPQHF.

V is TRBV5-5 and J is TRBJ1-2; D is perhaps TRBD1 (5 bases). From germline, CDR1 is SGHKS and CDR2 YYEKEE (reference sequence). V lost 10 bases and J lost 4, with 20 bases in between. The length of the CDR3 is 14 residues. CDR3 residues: CASKPLRGFYGYTF. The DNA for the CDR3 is TGTGCCTCGAAGCCCCTGAGGGGTTTCTATGGCTACACCTTC.

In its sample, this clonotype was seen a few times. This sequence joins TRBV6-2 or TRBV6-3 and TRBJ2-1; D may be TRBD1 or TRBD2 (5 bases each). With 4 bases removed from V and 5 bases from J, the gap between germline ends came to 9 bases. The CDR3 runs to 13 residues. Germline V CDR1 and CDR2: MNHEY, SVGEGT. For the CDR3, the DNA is TGTGCCAGCAGTTGGGACCCGAACAATGAGCAGTTCTTC. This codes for CASSWDPNNEQFF.

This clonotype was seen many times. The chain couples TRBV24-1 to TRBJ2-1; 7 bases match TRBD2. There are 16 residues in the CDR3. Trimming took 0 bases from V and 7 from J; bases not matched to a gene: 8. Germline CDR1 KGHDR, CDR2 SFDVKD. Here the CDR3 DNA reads TGTGCCACCAGTGATTTGGGCGGGACTAATCTTAATGAGCAGTTCTTC. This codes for CATSDLGGTNLNEQFF.

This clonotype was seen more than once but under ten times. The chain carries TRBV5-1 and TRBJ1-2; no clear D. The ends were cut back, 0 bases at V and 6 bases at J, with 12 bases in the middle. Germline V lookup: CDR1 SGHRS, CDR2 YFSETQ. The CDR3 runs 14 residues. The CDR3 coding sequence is TGCGCCAGCAGCTTGGGTCAGGCCGTCGATGGCTACACCTTC. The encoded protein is CASSLGQAVDGYTF.

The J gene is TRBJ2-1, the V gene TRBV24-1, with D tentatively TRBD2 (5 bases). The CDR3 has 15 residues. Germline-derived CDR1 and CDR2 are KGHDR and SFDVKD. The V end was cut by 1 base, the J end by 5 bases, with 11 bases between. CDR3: CATSDLRRADNEQFF. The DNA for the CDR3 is TGTGCCACCAGTGATTTACGGAGAGCGGACAATGAGCAGTTCTTC.

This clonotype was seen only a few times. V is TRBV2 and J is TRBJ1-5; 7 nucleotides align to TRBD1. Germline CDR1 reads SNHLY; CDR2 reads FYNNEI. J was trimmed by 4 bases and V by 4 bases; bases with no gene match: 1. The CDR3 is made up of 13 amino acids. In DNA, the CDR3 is TGTGCCAGCAGTGCCAGGGGGAATCAGCCCCAGCATTTT. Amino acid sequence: CASSARGNQPQHF.

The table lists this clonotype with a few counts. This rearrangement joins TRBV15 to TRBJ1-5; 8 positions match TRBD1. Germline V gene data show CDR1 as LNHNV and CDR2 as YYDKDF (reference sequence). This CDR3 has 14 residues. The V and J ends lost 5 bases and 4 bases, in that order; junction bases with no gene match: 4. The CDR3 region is CATSRDRLNQPQHF. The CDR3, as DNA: TGTGCCACCAGCCGGGACAGGCTAAATCAGCCCCAGCATTTT.